The following is a TCR beta chain sequence with its context. V was trimmed by 0 bases and J by 5 bases, leaving 13 bases between them. The CDR3 runs to 15 residues. From germline, CDR1 is MNHEY and CDR2 SVGAGI. The data derive from a study of blood T cell repertoires in COVID-19. For the study at large: Samples representing acute and convalescent COVID-19 were sourced from the United States, Italy and Spain.

Repertoires were generated with immunoSEQ multiplex PCR, while TCRdb's copy carries only in-frame clones and drops some. The sample shows about 160,000 clones, approximately 91% of them seen only once. Sequenced: peripheral blood. The clonotype comes from a man between 18 and 35 years old with acute or convalescent COVID-19. This chain joins TRBV6-5 and TRBJ1-2; no clear D gene. The CDR3 protein is CASSYSRGNAYGYTF. In DNA form, the CDR3 reads TGTGCCAGCAGTTACTCTAGAGGGAATGCTTATGGCTACACCTTC.